This is a list of T cell receptor beta chains from one sample in a study of Graves' ophthalmopathy and Graves' hyperthyroidism. TCRdb reanalysed the multiplex PCR reads using MiXCR and keeps one entry per CDR3 protein. The sample yields almost 750,000 distinct CDR3 sequences, about 44% seen once. Sequenced input: peripheral blood. The receptors come from an adult man with Graves' ophthalmopathy. The CDR3 runs from the conserved cysteine through the conserved F or W. D genes are given only for firm matches. Some rows mark clone size as missing; the rest say once, few, many or name a class of expanded clone.

V gene	J gene	clone size	D gene	CDR3 protein	CDR3 DNA
TRBV20-1	TRBJ2-1	NA	TRBD2	CSAASGRGYSSYNEQFF	TGCAGTGCCGCTAGCGGGAGAGGTTACAGCTCCTACAATGAGCAGTTCTTC
TRBV6-2/TRBV6-3	TRBJ1-1	NA	NA	CASSYDLSNTEAFF	TGTGCCAGCAGTTACGATCTCTCGAACACTGAAGCTTTCTTT
TRBV6-5	TRBJ2-7	few	TRBD1	CASKGTGGNEQYF	TGTGCCAGCAAGGGGACAGGGGGTAACGAGCAGTACTTC
TRBV25-1	TRBJ2-7	NA	NA	CASRALWGAYEQYF	TGTGCCAGCAGGGCCCTCTGGGGAGCCTACGAGCAGTACTTC
TRBV25-1	TRBJ1-2	few	NA	CASSYPGQNYGYTF	TGTGCCAGCAGTTACCCCGGACAGAACTATGGCTACACCTTC
TRBV11-3	TRBJ2-7	few	NA	CASSLSDRYEQYF	TGTGCCAGCAGCTTATCGGACCGCTACGAGCAGTACTTC
TRBV25-1	TRBJ2-7	NA	NA	CASSSGGTAASYEQYF	TGTGCCAGCAGTTCAGGCGGGACAGCCGCTTCCTACGAGCAGTACTTC
TRBV5-1	TRBJ1-1	few	TRBD1	CASLGGLGTEAFF	TGTGCCAGCCTAGGGGGCCTGGGCACTGAAGCTTTCTTT
TRBV7-9	TRBJ1-1	many	NA	CASSPRGSTEAFF	TGTGCCAGCAGCCCGAGGGGTTCCACTGAAGCTTTCTTT
TRBV7-9	TRBJ2-2	NA	NA	CASSPRGNTGELFF	TGCGCCAGCAGTCCGAGGGGGAACACCGGGGAGCTGTTTTTT
TRBV2	TRBJ1-5	NA	TRBD1	CASKMTGTGIQPQHF	TGTGCCAGCAAGATGACCGGGACAGGGATTCAGCCCCAGCATTTT
TRBV29-1	TRBJ2-6	NA	TRBD1	CSVETGQGQSGANVLTF	TGCAGCGTTGAGACGGGACAGGGGCAATCTGGGGCCAACGTCCTGACTTTC
TRBV19	TRBJ1-5	many	NA	CASSVGDGNQPQHF	TGTGCCAGTAGTGTGGGGGATGGCAATCAGCCCCAGCATTTT
TRBV10-3	TRBJ1-2	few	NA	CASREVSNYGYTF	TGTGCCTCCAGGGAAGTTTCTAACTATGGCTACACCTTC
TRBV4-3	TRBJ1-1	NA	NA	CASSHGGPTEAFF	TGCGCCAGCTCTCACGGGGGTCCCACTGAAGCTTTCTTT
TRBV5-5	TRBJ2-7	few	TRBD2	CASSTGTSGIEQYF	TGTGCCAGCAGTACTGGGACTAGCGGGATCGAGCAGTACTTC
TRBV9	TRBJ1-2	NA	NA	CASSADSLTLYGYTF	TGTGCCAGCAGCGCAGACAGTTTGACTCTCTATGGCTACACCTTC
TRBV29-1	TRBJ2-7	many	NA	CSVGSPDGVYEQYF	TGCAGCGTCGGCTCACCGGATGGAGTCTACGAGCAGTACTTC
TRBV7-9	TRBJ2-7	NA	NA	CASSLGASRAYEQYF	TGTGCCAGCTCCCTTGGGGCTAGCAGAGCCTACGAGCAGTACTTC
TRBV7-7	TRBJ2-5	NA	TRBD2	CASSLEWLAGGGETQYF	TGTGCCAGCAGCTTAGAATGGTTAGCGGGAGGAGGGGAGACCCAGTACTTC
TRBV4-1	TRBJ2-7	few	TRBD2	CASSQTTSGGWEQYF	TGCGCCAGCAGCCAGACAACTAGCGGGGGTTGGGAGCAGTACTTC
TRBV10-3	TRBJ2-7	many	NA	CAISEPDMRGGYEQYF	TGTGCCATCAGTGAGCCGGACATGAGGGGAGGATACGAGCAGTACTTC
TRBV2	TRBJ1-3	NA	NA	CASSEKGAASGNTIYF	TGTGCCAGCAGTGAAAAAGGCGCCGCCTCTGGAAACACCATATATTTT
TRBV5-1	TRBJ1-2	few	NA	CASSEWYRPNKNGYTF	TGCGCCAGCAGCGAGTGGTACAGACCGAACAAAAATGGCTACACCTTC
TRBV7-2	TRBJ2-7	NA	TRBD2	CASSLLGLTSSYEQYF	TGTGCCAGCAGCTTACTGGGACTAACGAGCTCCTACGAGCAGTACTTC
TRBV6-5	TRBJ1-5	NA	NA	CASSQTVGYQPQHF	TGTGCCAGCAGTCAAACCGTAGGGTATCAGCCCCAGCATTTT
TRBV2	TRBJ2-2	many	NA	CASSSFPSGELFF	TGTGCCAGCAGTAGCTTTCCATCCGGGGAGCTGTTTTTT
TRBV2	TRBJ1-2	NA	NA	CASSDGTKDGYTF	TGTGCCAGCAGTGACGGGACGAAGGATGGCTACACCTTC
TRBV4-2	TRBJ2-2	many	NA	CASSGSGELFF	TGTGCCAGCAGTGGTTCCGGGGAGCTGTTTTTT
TRBV11-2	TRBJ1-5	NA	NA	CAGSLEWGSNQPQHF	TGTGCCGGCAGCTTAGAGTGGGGGTCCAATCAGCCCCAGCATTTT
TRBV7-9	TRBJ2-2	NA	NA	CAWSVQVAGELFF	TGTGCCTGGAGTGTACAGGTGGCCGGGGAGCTGTTTTTT
TRBV19	TRBJ2-7	many	TRBD1	CASSGTGLTYEQYF	TGTGCCAGTAGTGGGACAGGGTTGACCTACGAGCAGTACTTC
TRBV19	TRBJ1-6	many	TRBD1	CASRAYRGFNSPLHF	TGTGCCAGTAGGGCCTACAGGGGCTTTAATTCACCCCTCCACTTT
TRBV2	TRBJ1-5	many	TRBD1	CASRWDRGVQPQHF	TGTGCCAGCAGATGGGACAGGGGAGTCCAGCCCCAGCATTTT
TRBV9	TRBJ1-5	NA	NA	CASSAGYSNQPQHF	TGTGCCAGCAGCGCGGGGTATAGCAATCAGCCCCAGCATTTT
TRBV6-2/TRBV6-3	TRBJ1-2	few	NA	CASSPTGFDGYTF	TGTGCCAGCAGCCCGACGGGTTTCGATGGCTACACCTTC
TRBV25-1	TRBJ2-2	NA	TRBD2	CASSLGLAGVNTGELFF	TGTGCCAGCAGCTTGGGGCTAGCGGGAGTTAACACCGGGGAGCTGTTTTTT
TRBV20-1	TRBJ1-2	NA	TRBD1	CSARDRNSGQGVYGYTF	TGCAGTGCTAGAGATCGAAACTCGGGACAGGGCGTTTATGGCTACACCTTC
TRBV11-2	TRBJ1-2	NA	TRBD1	CASSLGRTGFDGYTF	TGTGCCAGCAGCTTAGGTCGGACAGGGTTTGACGGCTACACCTTC
TRBV20-1	TRBJ1-2	few	NA	CSAPRTDYGYTF	TGCAGTGCTCCTCGGACAGACTATGGCTACACCTTC
TRBV29-1	TRBJ1-2	NA	TRBD1	CSVGGQGAYGYTF	TGCAGCGTTGGCGGACAGGGGGCGTATGGCTACACCTTC
TRBV25-1	TRBJ2-6	few	NA	CASSNTAGSRSGANVLTF	TGTGCCAGCAGTAACACGGCAGGTTCCCGCTCTGGGGCCAACGTCCTGACTTTC
TRBV5-4	TRBJ1-6	many	NA	CASSLFAGESPLHF	TGTGCCAGCAGCTTGTTCGCAGGGGAATCACCCCTCCACTTT
TRBV7-2	TRBJ2-7	few	TRBD1	CASSHPPWDSPYEQYF	TGTGCCAGCAGTCACCCGCCTTGGGACAGTCCCTACGAGCAGTACTTC
TRBV5-4	TRBJ2-7	NA	NA	CASSPLGGATYEQYF	TGTGCCAGCAGCCCACTAGGGGGAGCGACTTACGAGCAGTACTTC